This TCR beta chain was profiled in a study of blood T cell repertoires in COVID-19. As for the study in general: Acute and convalescent COVID-19 specimens originated in the United States, Italy and Spain.

The CDR3 extends over 13 amino acids. Germline-derived CDR1 and CDR2 are GTSNPN and SVGIG (reference sequence). V lost 2 bases to trimming and J lost 2 bases, with 7 bases between them. Generated by immunoSEQ multiplex PCR, the TCRdb table keeps only in-frame clones and is missing some. The sample records roughly 57,000 clones, around 87% being singletons. Patients at the Seattle site were enrolled during active infection and followed longitudinally. This clone occurred a few times. This clonotype was obtained from an older woman with COVID-19, enrolled during active disease. Sample: peripheral blood. The gene calls are TRBV30 and TRBJ1-5; D is undetermined. The CDR3 coding sequence is TGTGCCTGGAGTTGGCAGGGCAATCAGCCCCAGCATTTT. Translated, it gives CAWSWQGNQPQHF.